The TCR beta chain described here comes from a study of T cells in Graves' hyperthyroidism and ophthalmopathy. Study observations and caveats: Ophthalmopathy and stable hyperthyroidism were separated by a 13 V-J model.

TCR beta CDR3 regions were amplified from RNA transcripts. The HTBI primer set was used in a first-round RT-PCR of the TCR CDR3. TCRdb used MiXCR to reprocess the multiplex PCR reads, holding one entry per CDR3 protein. The sample shows roughly 520,000 distinct CDR3 sequences, around a quarter of them seen only once. The study included ophthalmopathy patients with Clinical Activity Score at least 3, NOSPECS grade at least 4 and duration under 3 months. This clonotype appeared many times. Its cognate antigen is unknown. The CDR3 has 15 residues. The J segment lost 1 base and the V segment lost 6 bases, leaving 9 bases of the junction unmatched. Germline-derived CDR1 and CDR2 are KGHSH and LQKENI.

This receptor was obtained from a woman aged 25-40 years with Graves' ophthalmopathy. The sequenced material came from blood. The J gene is TRBJ2-7, the V gene TRBV18; 7 nucleotides match TRBD1. In nucleotides, the CDR3 is TGTGCCAGCTCGGCCGGGACAGTTGGGTCCTACGAGCAGTACTTC. Amino acids: CASSAGTVGSYEQYF.